A selection of T cell receptor beta chains follows, all from one sample in a study of OX40 agonist ivuxolimab in advanced cancers. The assay was immunoSEQ multiplex PCR, and TCRdb's table has in-frame clones only and misses some. The table lists 60,000 to 90,000 clones, around 87% of them singletons. Sample: CD4+ or CD8+ T cells sorted from blood, taken in a trial of the OX40 agonist ivuxolimab. The receptors here all came from an adult with an advanced solid tumor such as melanoma, head and neck, liver or kidney cancer. CDR3s include the opening cysteine and the closing phenylalanine or tryptophan. A D gene is named only where the DNA matches it firmly. Clone size is not always given. Where it is, it says once, few, many or a class for expanded clones.

>TRBJ2-3|.|.|TRBV5-1
TGCGCCAGCAGCTTGAGTGACAGAAGCACAGATACGCAGTATTTT
CASSLSDRSTDTQYF
>TRBJ1-3|.|.|TRBV9
TGTGCCAGCAGCACCCCAAGGCCAGGAAACACCATATATTTT
CASSTPRPGNTIYF
>TRBJ2-6|.|.|TRBV11-1
TGTGCCAGCAGCCGAGTTAGGGGATACGGCTCTGGGGCCAACGTCCTGACTTTC
CASSRVRGYGSGANVLTF
>TRBJ1-1|.|.|TRBV27
TGTGCCAGCAGTACCAGGGGTCTAGGGAACACTGAAGCTTTCTTT
CASSTRGLGNTEAFF
>TRBJ2-1|.|.|TRBV6-5
TGTGCCAGCAGTTTCGGGCTTCCACACAATGAGCAGTTCTTC
CASSFGLPHNEQFF
>TRBJ2-1|TRBD1|.|TRBV7-6
TGTGCCAGCAGCTTAGGACAGGGCTCCTACAATGAGCAGTTCTTC
CASSLGQGSYNEQFF
>TRBJ2-3|TRBD2|.|TRBV7-2
TGTGCCAGCAGCCCAAGACTAGCGGCTCACAGAGATACGCAGTATTTT
CASSPRLAAHRDTQYF
>TRBJ2-7|.|.|TRBV21-1
TGTGCCAGCAGCCCCAAGAGGAGTAAGGGGCTCGAGCAGTACTTC
CASSPKRSKGLEQYF
>TRBJ1-2|.|.|TRBV7-8
TGTGCCAGCAGCCCCCGGGGGGTCGGCCTAGGATATGGCTACACCTTC
CASSPRGVGLGYGYTF
>TRBJ2-1|TRBD2|.|TRBV7-6
TGTGCCAGCAGCCTATTAGCGGGCCCCATGAATGAGCAGTTCTTC
CASSLLAGPMNEQFF
>TRBJ2-5|.|.|TRBV29-1
TGCAGCGTCCCCAGGGGCCCCTCGGAGACCCAGTACTTC
CSVPRGPSETQYF
>TRBJ1-3|.|.|TRBV7-6
TGTGCCAGCAGCTTAGAGACGGCTCCTGGAAACACCATATATTTT
CASSLETAPGNTIYF
>TRBJ2-6|.|.|TRBV2
TGTGCCAGCAGCCGGGAGACGGGGTCTGGGGCCAACGTCCTGACTTTC
CASSRETGSGANVLTF
>TRBJ2-1|TRBD2|few|TRBV6-6
TGTGCCAGCAGGGATAGCGGGAGGGGTGGCAATGAGCAGTTCTTC
CASRDSGRGGNEQFF
>TRBJ1-1|.|few|TRBV6-5
TGTGCCAGCAGTAACCGGCCAAATGAAGCTTTCTTT
CASSNRPNEAFF
>TRBJ2-2|.|.|TRBV19
TGTGCCAGTAGTATAAGGGGCCTGAACACCGGGGAGCTGTTTTTT
CASSIRGLNTGELFF
>TRBJ1-2|.|.|TRBV19
TGTGCCAGTAGTATTGGCCAGCCTATCTATGGCTACACCTTC
CASSIGQPIYGYTF
>TRBJ1-5|.|.|TRBV30
TGTGCCTGGAATTCAGGGTTGGATCAGCCCCAGCATTTT
CAWNSGLDQPQHF